The entry below gives a single T cell receptor beta chain sequence along with its context. CDR1 and CDR2 from the germline V gene are KGHSH and LQKENI. The junction had 5 bases not matched to a gene; V was cut back by 4 bases and J by 0 bases. The length of the CDR3 is 16 residues. The method was immunoSEQ multiplex PCR; TCRdb's version includes in-frame clones alone and lacks a portion of them. The sample holds 2 million to 2.5 million clones, 80% to 95% seen once. This specimen belongs to a study of shared clonotypes between healthy human individuals. The receptor was derived from a man younger than 35 in good health. Some clones in this sample may be carry-over from other donors' samples. The V and J genes are TRBV18 and TRBJ2-2, with 7 bases aligning to TRBD1. Sample: naive CD4+ T cells from PBMCs. Specified subset: CD45RA+ positively selected. The DNA of the CDR3 is TGTGCCAGCTCACGGGACAGACCTCCGAACACCGGGGAGCTGTTTTTT. Its translation is CASSRDRPPNTGELFF.